A single sample gave rise to the 2 T cell receptor beta chains below, sequenced in a study of shared clonotypes between healthy human individuals. Sequencing was performed with immunoSEQ multiplex PCR; in TCRdb, only in-frame clones are kept and a portion is missing. Of fewer than 3 million clones in the sample, just under 95% were seen once. Sequencing was carried out using naive CD4+ T cells from PBMCs. The subset is: CD45RA+ positively selected. These receptors all stem from a man aged 18 to 29 in good health. Some clones in this sample may be carry-over from other donors' samples.

Concerning this clone: The same CDR3 can be traced to other DNA sequences in this sample. The chain carries TRBV18 and TRBJ1-1; D remains unclear. CDR1 KGHSH and CDR2 LQKENI come from the germline V gene. The CDR3 totals 11 residues. Trimming stripped 3 bases from V and 6 bases from J, with 5 bases between. The DNA of the CDR3 is TGTGCCAGCTCACCCAGATCTGAAGCTTTCTTT. Translated: CASSPRSEAFF.

The chain's CDR3 is CASSIGPWAANEKLFF. The CDR3 DNA follows: TGTGCCAGTAGTATAGGCCCCTGGGCGGCTAATGAAAAACTGTTTTTT. The J gene is TRBJ1-4, the V gene TRBV19; D call uncertain. The CDR3 is 16 amino acids. Germline assignment: CDR1 LNHDA and CDR2 SQIVND (reference sequence). V lost 1 base, J lost 3 bases, and 12 bases lay in between.